The clone carrying this T cell receptor beta chain was counted only a few times. This sample was taken from a study of blood T cell repertoires in COVID-19. For the study at large: T cells, B-cell-depleted T cells, or PBMCs provided the cDNA or gDNA that served as material.

Trimming removed 5 bases at V and 10 bases at J, with 12 bases between. The germline gives CDR1 MNHEY, CDR2 SVGAGI. The CDR3 contains 12 residues. Produced via immunoSEQ multiplex PCR; TCRdb's table is partial and in-frame only. The data hold over 200,000 clones, with approximately 78% observed a single time. The participants were between roughly 18 and 100 years old and came from under 25 US areas. The sequence was collected from a man aged 35 to 55 who had recovered from COVID-19. The V gene is TRBV6-5, the J gene TRBJ2-1; D remains ambiguous. The source material was PBMCs or T cells enriched from blood (not recorded which). CDR3 DNA: TGTGCCAGCAGTATCAACAGCATAGAGCAGTTCTTC. Translating it yields CASSINSIEQFF.